This T cell receptor (beta chain) was recovered during a study of T cells in Graves' hyperthyroidism and ophthalmopathy. General study results and limits: A model of 13 V-J features distinguished ophthalmopathy from stable hyperthyroidism.

Participants, patients aged 18 to 65, had newly diagnosed hyperthyroidism with a duration under 2 months. Blood dates from first hyperthyroidism diagnosis, before any ophthalmopathy symptoms. The PBMCs were taken from less than 11 ml of fresh peripheral blood. The germline V gene encodes CDR1 SQVTM and CDR2 ANQGSEA. Trimming took 6 bases from V and 0 from J, leaving 14 bases between them. This CDR3 spans 14 amino acids. This clonotype occurred a few times. What it binds is not known. RNA transcripts yielded amplified TCR beta CDR3 regions. The HTBI primer set drove a first-round RT-PCR of the TCR CDR3. TCRdb reprocessed the multiplex PCR reads with MiXCR, giving one entry per CDR3 protein. Of 650,000 to 850,000 distinct CDR3 sequences in the sample, about 17% were seen once.

The chain joins TRBV29-1 to TRBJ1-1; a weak D match, TRBD1 (6 bases). The clonotype originates from a woman between 45 and 65 years old with Graves' hyperthyroidism that later progressed to Graves' ophthalmopathy. The material sequenced was blood. The CDR3 loop reads CSVVPGQVNTEAFF. In nucleotides, the CDR3 is TGCAGCGTCGTCCCGGGACAAGTGAACACTGAAGCTTTCTTT.